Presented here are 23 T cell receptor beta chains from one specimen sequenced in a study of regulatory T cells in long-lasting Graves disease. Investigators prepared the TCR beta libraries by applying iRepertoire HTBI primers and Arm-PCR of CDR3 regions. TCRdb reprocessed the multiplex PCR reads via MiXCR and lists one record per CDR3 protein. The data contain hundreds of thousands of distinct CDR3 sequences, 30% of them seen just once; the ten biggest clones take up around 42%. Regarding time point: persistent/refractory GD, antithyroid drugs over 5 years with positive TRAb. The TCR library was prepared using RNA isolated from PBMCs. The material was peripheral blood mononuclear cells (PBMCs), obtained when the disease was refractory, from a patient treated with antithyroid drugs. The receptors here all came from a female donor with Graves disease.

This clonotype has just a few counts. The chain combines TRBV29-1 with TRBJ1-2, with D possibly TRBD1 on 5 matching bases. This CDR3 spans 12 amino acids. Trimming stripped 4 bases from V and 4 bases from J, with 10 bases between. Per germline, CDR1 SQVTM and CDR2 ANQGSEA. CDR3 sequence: CSVVGRGYGYTF. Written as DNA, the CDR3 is TGCAGCGTTGTCGGGAGGGGCTATGGCTACACCTTC.

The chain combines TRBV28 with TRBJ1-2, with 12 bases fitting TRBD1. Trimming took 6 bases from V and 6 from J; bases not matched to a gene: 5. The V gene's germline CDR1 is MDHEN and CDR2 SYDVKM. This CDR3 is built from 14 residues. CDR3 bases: TGTGCCAGCAGACCCGGGGACAGGGGGCATGGCTACACCTTC. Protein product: CASRPGDRGHGYTF.

CDR3 loop: CASSALTGKEGGYTF. Written as DNA, the CDR3 is TGTGCCAGCAGTGCCCTAACAGGGAAGGAAGGTGGCTACACCTTC. This rearrangement joins TRBV25-1 to TRBJ1-2, with D perhaps matching TRBD1 (6 bases). From germline, CDR1 is MGHDK and CDR2 SYGVNS. Trimming took 4 bases from V and 7 from J, leaving 19 bases between them. The CDR3 totals 15 residues.

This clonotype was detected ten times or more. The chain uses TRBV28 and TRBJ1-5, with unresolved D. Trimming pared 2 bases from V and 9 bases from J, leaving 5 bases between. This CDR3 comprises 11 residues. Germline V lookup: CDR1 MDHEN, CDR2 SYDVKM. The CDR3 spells CASSLGGPQHF. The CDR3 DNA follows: TGTGCCAGCAGTTTAGGTGGGCCCCAGCATTTT.

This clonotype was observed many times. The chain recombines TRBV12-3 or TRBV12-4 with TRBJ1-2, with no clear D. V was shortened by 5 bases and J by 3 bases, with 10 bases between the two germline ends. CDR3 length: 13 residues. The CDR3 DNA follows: TGTGCCAGCAGTACCCCCTCAGACTATGGCTACACCTTC. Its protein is CASSTPSDYGYTF.

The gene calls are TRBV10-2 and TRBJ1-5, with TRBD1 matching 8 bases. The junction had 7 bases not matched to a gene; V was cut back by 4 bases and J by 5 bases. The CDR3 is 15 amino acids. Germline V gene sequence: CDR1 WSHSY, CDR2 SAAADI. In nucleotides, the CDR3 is TGCGCCAGCAGTGGGGACAGGTGGACCGATCAGCCCCAGCATTTT. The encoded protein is CASSGDRWTDQPQHF.

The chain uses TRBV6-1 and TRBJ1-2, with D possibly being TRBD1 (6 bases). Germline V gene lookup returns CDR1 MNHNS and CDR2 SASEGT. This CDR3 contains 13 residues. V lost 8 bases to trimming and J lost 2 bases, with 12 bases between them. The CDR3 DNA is TGTGCCAGCCTACAGGGATCGAACTATGGCTACACCTTC. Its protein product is CASLQGSNYGYTF.

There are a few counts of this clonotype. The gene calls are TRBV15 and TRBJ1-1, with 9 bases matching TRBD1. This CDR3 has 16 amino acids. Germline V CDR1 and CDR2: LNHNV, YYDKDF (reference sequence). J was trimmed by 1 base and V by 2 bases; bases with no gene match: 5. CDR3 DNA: TGTGCCACCAGCAGACCGGACAGGGGATCGAACACTGAAGCTTTCTTT. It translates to CATSRPDRGSNTEAFF.

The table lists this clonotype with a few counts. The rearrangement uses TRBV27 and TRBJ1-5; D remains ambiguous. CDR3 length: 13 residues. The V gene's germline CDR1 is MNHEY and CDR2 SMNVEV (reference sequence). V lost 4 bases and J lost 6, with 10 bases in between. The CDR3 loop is CASSSIIGQPQHF. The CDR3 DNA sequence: TGTGCCAGCAGTTCTATCATCGGTCAGCCCCAGCATTTT.

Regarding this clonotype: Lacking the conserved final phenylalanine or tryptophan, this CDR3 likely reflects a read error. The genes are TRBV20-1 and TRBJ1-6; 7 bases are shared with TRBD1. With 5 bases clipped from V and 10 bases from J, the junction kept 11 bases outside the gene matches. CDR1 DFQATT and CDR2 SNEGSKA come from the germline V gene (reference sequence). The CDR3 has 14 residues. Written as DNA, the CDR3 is TGCAGTGCTGAGACAGGGCTTGCGGAGTCACCCCTCCACTCT. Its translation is CSAETGLAESPLHS.

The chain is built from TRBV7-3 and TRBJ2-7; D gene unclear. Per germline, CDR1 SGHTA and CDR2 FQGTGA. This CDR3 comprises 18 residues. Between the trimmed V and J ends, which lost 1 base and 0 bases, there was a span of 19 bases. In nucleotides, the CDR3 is TGTGCCAGCAGCTTAATTGGGTGGCATGTACTACTCTCCTACGAGCAGTACTTC. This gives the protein CASSLIGWHVLLSYEQYF.

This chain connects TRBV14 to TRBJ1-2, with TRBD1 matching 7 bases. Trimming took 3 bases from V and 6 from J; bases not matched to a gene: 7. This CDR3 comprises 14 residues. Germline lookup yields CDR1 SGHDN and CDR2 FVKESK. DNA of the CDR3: TGTGCCAGCAGCCACCCGGGGACAGTGAATGGCTACACCTTC. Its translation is CASSHPGTVNGYTF.

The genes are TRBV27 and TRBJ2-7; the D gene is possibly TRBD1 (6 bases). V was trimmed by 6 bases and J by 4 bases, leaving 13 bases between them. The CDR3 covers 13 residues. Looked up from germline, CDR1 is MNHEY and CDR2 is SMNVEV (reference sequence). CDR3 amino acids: CASSHRVWYEQYF. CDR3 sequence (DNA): TGTGCCAGCAGCCACAGGGTTTGGTACGAGCAGTACTTC.

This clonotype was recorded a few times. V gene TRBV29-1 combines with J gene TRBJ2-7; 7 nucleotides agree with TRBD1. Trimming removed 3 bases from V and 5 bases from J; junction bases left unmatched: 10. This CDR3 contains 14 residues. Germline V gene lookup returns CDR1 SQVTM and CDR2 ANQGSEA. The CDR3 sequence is CSVEDRGRNHEQYF. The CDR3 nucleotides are TGCAGCGTTGAGGATAGGGGGCGTAATCACGAGCAGTACTTC.

The CDR3 sequence is CASSENRPNTEAFF. The DNA of the CDR3 is TGCGCCAGCAGTGAGAACAGGCCGAACACTGAAGCTTTCTTT. The V call is TRBV10-2, the J call TRBJ1-1; D perhaps matches TRBD1 (5 bases). Germline CDR1 reads WSHSY; CDR2 reads SAAADI. This CDR3 comprises 14 residues. Trimming removed 2 bases from V and 1 base from J, with 8 bases in between.

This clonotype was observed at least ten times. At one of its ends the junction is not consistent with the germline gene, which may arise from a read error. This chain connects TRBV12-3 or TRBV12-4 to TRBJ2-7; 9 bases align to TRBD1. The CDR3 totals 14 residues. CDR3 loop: CASSHPGQGYGQYF. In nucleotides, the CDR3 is TGTGCCAGCAGTCACCCGGGACAGGGCTACGGGCAGTACTTC.

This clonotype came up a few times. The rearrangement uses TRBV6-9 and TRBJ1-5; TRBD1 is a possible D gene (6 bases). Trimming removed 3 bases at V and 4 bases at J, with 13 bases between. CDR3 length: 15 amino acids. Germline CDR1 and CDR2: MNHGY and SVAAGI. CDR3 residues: CASSYRGQLNQPQHF. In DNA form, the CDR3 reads TGTGCCAGCAGTTACCGAGGACAGTTAAATCAGCCCCAGCATTTT.

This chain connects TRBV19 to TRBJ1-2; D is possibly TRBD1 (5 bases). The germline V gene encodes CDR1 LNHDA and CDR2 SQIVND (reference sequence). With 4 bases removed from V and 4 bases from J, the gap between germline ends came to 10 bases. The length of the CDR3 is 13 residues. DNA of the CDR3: TGTGCCAGTAGTACAGGGTCTCGCTATGGCTACACCTTC. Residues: CASSTGSRYGYTF.

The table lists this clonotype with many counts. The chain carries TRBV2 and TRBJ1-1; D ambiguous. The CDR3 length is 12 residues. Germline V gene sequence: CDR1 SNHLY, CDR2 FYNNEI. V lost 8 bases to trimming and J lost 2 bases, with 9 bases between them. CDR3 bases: TGTGCCAGCGTCCGGGTTAACACTGAAGCTTTCTTT. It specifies CASVRVNTEAFF.

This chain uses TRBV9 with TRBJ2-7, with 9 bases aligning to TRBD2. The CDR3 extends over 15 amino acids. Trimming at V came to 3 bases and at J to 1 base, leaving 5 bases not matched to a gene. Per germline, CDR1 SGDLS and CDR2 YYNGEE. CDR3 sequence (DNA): TGTGCCAGCAGCGCCGCTAGCGGGACGTCCTACGAGCAGTACTTC. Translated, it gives CASSAASGTSYEQYF.

The CDR3 loop reads CASSFGQGFGELFF. In nucleotides, the CDR3 is TGTGCCAGCAGCTTCGGACAGGGTTTCGGGGAGCTGTTTTTT. The chain couples TRBV11-1 to TRBJ2-2, with 8 nucleotides matching TRBD1. The trim removed 3 bases at V and 7 bases at J, leaving 4 bases unmatched. In germline, CDR1 is SGHAT, CDR2 FQDESV (reference sequence). The CDR3 spans 14 residues.

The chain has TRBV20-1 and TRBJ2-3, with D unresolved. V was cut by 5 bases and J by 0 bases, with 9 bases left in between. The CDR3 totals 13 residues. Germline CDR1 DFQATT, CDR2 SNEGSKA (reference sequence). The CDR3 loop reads CSAQLTSTDTQYF. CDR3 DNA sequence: TGCAGTGCTCAACTAACTAGCACAGATACGCAGTATTTT.

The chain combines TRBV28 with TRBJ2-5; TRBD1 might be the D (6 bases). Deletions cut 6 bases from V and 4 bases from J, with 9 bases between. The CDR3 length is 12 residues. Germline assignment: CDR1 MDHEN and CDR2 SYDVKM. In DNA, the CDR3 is TGTGCCAGCAGGATAGGGGGAGAGACCCAGTACTTC. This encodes CASRIGGETQYF. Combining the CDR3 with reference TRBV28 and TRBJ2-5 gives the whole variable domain DVKVTQSSRYLVKRTGEKVFLECVQDMDHENMFWYRQDPGLGLRLIYFSYDVKMKEKGDIPEGYSVSREKKERFSLILESASTNQTSMYLCASRIGGETQYFGPGTRLLVL.